This T cell receptor (beta chain) was sequenced during a study of T-cell reconstitution after alpha-beta-depleted transplantation in children. There are a few counts of this clonotype. Unique molecular identifiers tagged the TCRbeta library. Via MiXCR, TCRdb re-called the PCR reads, giving one row per CDR3 protein. In the table there are about 610,000 distinct CDR3 sequences, 8% to 11% of which are singletons. Trimming left V 3 bases short and J 6 bases short, with 18 bases between. Per the germline V gene, CDR1 is GTSNPN and CDR2 is SVGIG (reference sequence). The CDR3 runs to 14 residues. The rearrangement joins TRBV30 to TRBJ2-7; tentative D call: TRBD2 (5 bases). This sequence originates from a human donor who donated a stem cell graft to a child with acute myeloid leukemia. The sequenced sample was PBMCs from the stem cell graft donor, obtained from the stem cell graft. In DNA form, the CDR3 reads TGTGCCTGGAGCATTGGACTTGCACCTCTCGAGCAGTACTTC. Translated: CAWSIGLAPLEQYF.